The source of this T cell receptor (beta chain) is a study of blood T cells in healthy people across ages (dated by TCRdb to between 2014 and 2016). For the study in its entirety: Template switching captured roughly one uniquely barcoded TCR beta cDNA molecule per two T cells in model experiments. The donors were split into four age groups: young (average 16 years), middle-aged (39), aged (about 56) and long-lived (under 85). The study analyzed two additional independent replicas of 1 million unique cDNA reads from the same blood draw for two donors, one aged 18 to 29 and one aged 80 or older. To avoid experimental bias, donors of different ages were distributed randomly across sequencing lanes. Age-related changes in TCR beta repertoire diversity were measured in the study by deep sequencing normalized with unique cDNA molecular identifiers. What the work shows at the level of the full study, not this receptor alone: A strong correlation was found between observed TCR beta diversity and the percentage of naive T cells measured by flow cytometry. As age increased, observed TCR beta diversity per million T cells dropped in a roughly linear way, and a significant reduction was already evident by age about 40. Donor CMV infection status was unknown, potentially confounding age-related changes in expanded clonotypes. Bulk unsorted PBMC profiling prevented conclusive comparison of naive and antigen-experienced compartments. Compared with the aged group, the long-lived group had more naive CD4+ T cells, fewer expanded clones and increased TCR diversity, a pattern suggesting age selection. Estimates of total diversity from one million sequenced T cells were regarded as lower bounds and underestimates.

The CDR3 has 12 amino acids, counting the end cysteine and phenylalanine. The read is trimmed to its CDR3 DNA, 36 bases read in frame from base 1. The germline V gene gives CDR1 as SQVTM and CDR2 as ANQGSEA. V and J lose 4 bases and 2 bases, and a span of 9 bases separates them. In this sample, this clonotype turned up many times. It lacks a known antigen. No per-base quality is available; no much larger clone lies one base away. The library was produced with 5' RACE. The run used an Illumina HiSeq 2500. A second PCR of about 6 to 12 cycles was performed with a sample-barcoded 5' primer and a J-beta primer mix. Each TCR beta cDNA molecule received a unique molecular identifier from a template-switch 5' adaptor carrying 12 random nucleotides. Each sample yielded at least 3 million CDR3-containing paired-end reads. All of the RNA was converted into first-strand cDNA using the Mint cDNA synthesis kit, with a TRBC-specific oligonucleotide serving as the primer. Following uracil-DNA glycosylase treatment, all cDNA underwent a first 18-cycle PCR with the universal primers M1SS and BC2_uni_R. In the source study's methods: Normalization of each sample was performed by random selection of 1 million high-quality reads, each carrying a distinct molecular identifier. Reads with shared molecular identifiers were discarded instead of being binned into consensus sequences. CDR3 identification, clonotype clustering and error correction used MiTCR with a Q25 quality threshold and the strictest error-elimination algorithm. A nonparametric unseen species model with Euler transformation was used to estimate a lower bound on total TCR beta diversity. TCRdb handled the public reads itself, with Q25 trimming in fastp and clone calling in MiXCR, and kept productive beta chains. CDR3 protein duplicates are merged, each entry listing the most common genes and DNA. In this record, the V and J calls reflect TCRdb's handling and not the investigators' own analysis. The sample contains 700,000 to 950,000 distinct CDR3 sequences, around 40% of them found a single time. Roughly 19% of the sample comes from the top ten.

Systemically healthy Caucasian individuals from Russia, about 38 in total and aged about 6 to 95 years, were included as donors. Each donor gave roughly 9 milliliters of peripheral blood, drawn into EDTA-treated Vacutainer tubes. Ficoll-Paque density-gradient centrifugation was used to isolate PBMCs, with at least 7 million per sample. Total RNA was extracted from PBMCs with Trizol reagent, with at least 5 micrograms obtained per sample. The percentages of naive CD45RAhigh/CD27high T cells were determined by flow cytometry on a PBMC aliquot from every donor. The sequence links TRBV29-1 to TRBJ2-7; tentative D gene TRBD2, with 6 bases matching. Sequenced: blood. This TCR derives from a woman in her fifties or sixties in good health. The CDR3 is CSVGRLAYEQYF. The nucleotide sequence is TGCAGCGTTGGCCGACTAGCCTACGAGCAGTACTTC.